Listed below are T cell receptor beta chains from one sample, sequenced in a study of T cell responses to AZD1222 COVID-19 vaccine. Assay: immunoSEQ multiplex PCR; the TCRdb copy retains only in-frame clones and omits some. The table lists roughly 160,000 clones, under 95% of them singletons, with about 1.5% in the top ten. Sequencing was performed on peripheral blood, taken 28 days after the second AZD1222 dose. The receptors derive from an adult who received the AZD1222 COVID-19 vaccine. CDR3s leave out the opening cysteine and the closing phenylalanine or tryptophan. Fields, in order: V gene, J gene, D gene, CDR3 protein. The D gene is left open where the match is weak.

TRBV6-2/TRBV6-3	TRBJ2-2	TRBD2	ASSPGTSGGRITGELF
TRBV11-2	TRBJ1-1	.	ASSQWNTEAF
TRBV27	TRBJ1-4	TRBD1	ASSLRGQAEKLF
TRBV19	TRBJ1-1	TRBD1	ASIITGAGTEAF
TRBV7-9	TRBJ1-1	.	ASSPDTYYTEAF
TRBV27	TRBJ2-1	.	ASSPPVEAFPNEQF
TRBV6-5	TRBJ1-6	TRBD1	ASRQGVVSPLH
TRBV6-1	TRBJ1-6	TRBD1	ASIWDRESDSPLH
TRBV11-2	TRBJ2-7	.	ASSPLLRGSYEQY
TRBV7-2	TRBJ1-5	.	ASSLFLGANQPQH
TRBV29-1	TRBJ1-4	.	SVEGTGTNEKLF